This TCR beta chain derives from a study of T cell repertoires in cytomegalovirus infection. On the study more broadly: CMV infection together with matching HLA type was indicated by public TCR beta signatures.

V dropped 0 bases and J dropped 2; count of bases not matched to a gene: 4. CDR1 is MNHEY, CDR2 SVGEGT, per germline. The CDR3 consists of 16 residues. This clonotype turned up a few times. The antigen is not known. TCRdb independently ran MiXCR on the reads; one entry per CDR3 protein. The sample lists about 570,000 distinct CDR3 sequences; under 45% were seen once. Sequencing was performed on cultured PBMCs, taken from culture after CMV antigen stimulation. V gene TRBV6-2 or TRBV6-3 combines with J gene TRBJ2-5; 9 bases match TRBD2. The sequence derives from a human donor in good health (CMV status not recorded). Some clones in this sample may be carry-over from other donors' samples. The CDR3, as DNA: TGTGCCAGCAGTTACTCCCTAGCGGGACGACAAGAGACCCAGTACTTC. Translating gives CASSYSLAGRQETQYF.